These 15 T cell receptor beta chains came from one sample sequenced in a study of T cells in Graves' hyperthyroidism and ophthalmopathy. Amplified TCR beta CDR3 regions derived from RNA transcripts. In the first-round RT-PCR of the TCR CDR3, the HTBI primer set was used. TCRdb reanalysed the multiplex PCR reads using MiXCR and keeps one entry per CDR3 protein. The sample includes approximately 370,000 distinct CDR3 sequences, about 18% of them seen just once. The sequencing input was blood. Receptors originate from a woman aged 25-40 years with Graves' hyperthyroidism that later progressed to Graves' ophthalmopathy.

The gene calls are TRBV2 and TRBJ2-1; D is undetermined. Trimming removed 7 bases from V and 7 bases from J, with 8 bases in between. The CDR3 totals 11 residues. Germline CDR1 SNHLY, CDR2 FYNNEI. The DNA for the CDR3 is TGTGCCAGCACGGTGAGGAATGAGCAGTTCTTC. Its protein product is CASTVRNEQFF.

This chain uses TRBV3-1 with TRBJ2-7; 9 nucleotides agree with TRBD1. Germline V CDR1 and CDR2: LGHDT, YNNKEL (reference sequence). This CDR3 has 14 amino acids. Germline trimming cut 3 bases from V and 5 bases from J; bases unmatched to any gene: 5. CDR3 nucleotides: TGTGCCAGCAGCCATCTCACAGGGGGCCACGAGCAGTACTTC. Translation gives CASSHLTGGHEQYF.

This clonotype occurred many times. This chain joins TRBV24-1 and TRBJ2-1, with D perhaps matching TRBD2 (6 bases). Trimming stripped 6 bases from V and 6 bases from J, with 17 bases between. The length of the CDR3 is 15 residues. In germline, CDR1 is KGHDR, CDR2 SFDVKD. The CDR3 region is CATSPGDEIRNEQFF. The CDR3 DNA reads as TGTGCCACCAGTCCGGGAGACGAAATACGCAATGAGCAGTTCTTC.

To note about this clonotype: A much larger clone differs by one base, so this may be a read error. V is TRBV29-1 and J is TRBJ1-2, with a possible D match to TRBD1 (5 bases). The CDR3 spans 12 residues. The germline V gene has CDR1 SQVTM and CDR2 ANQGSEA. The CDR3 protein is CIVIRGNYGYTF. The CDR3 DNA reads TGCATCGTTATTAGGGGAAACTATGGCTACACCTTC.

This clonotype has a count of ten or more. The rearrangement uses TRBV12-3 or TRBV12-4 and TRBJ2-5; D possibly corresponds to TRBD2 (5 bases). Trimming removed 5 bases from V and 1 base from J, with 5 bases in between. The CDR3 has 12 amino acids. The DNA of the CDR3 is TGTGCCAGCAGTACTAGCCAAGAGACCCAGTACTTC. It codes for CASSTSQETQYF.

The table lists this clonotype with a few counts. The gene calls are TRBV29-1 and TRBJ2-3, with D unclear. CDR3 size: 15 residues. The germline CDR1 and CDR2 sequences are SQVTM and ANQGSEA. V shed 3 bases and J shed 6 bases, with 19 bases lying between them. CDR3 bases: TGCAGCGTTGAGGTAGGAGACGATCAGGCCGATACGCAGTATTTT. This codes for CSVEVGDDQADTQYF.

The rearrangement joins TRBV12-3 or TRBV12-4 to TRBJ2-5, with a possible D match to TRBD1 (5 bases). This CDR3 is 13 amino acids long. Deletions cut 3 bases from V and 3 bases from J, with 8 bases between. In DNA, the CDR3 is TGTGCCAGCAGTTTGATGACAGAAGAGACCCAGTACTTC. This gives the protein CASSLMTEETQYF.

The genes are TRBV27 and TRBJ2-1; TRBD2 agrees at 7 bases. J gave up 8 bases and V 5 bases, and 12 bases lay outside the gene matches. Germline V lookup: CDR1 MNHEY, CDR2 SMNVEV (reference sequence). The CDR3 is 15 amino acids. The CDR3 DNA is TGTGCCAGCAGTCCCTACAGAGGGAGGGGCGATGAGCAGTTCTTC. Its translation: CASSPYRGRGDEQFF.

This clonotype was counted at least ten times. V gene TRBV3-1 combines with J gene TRBJ1-1, with D unresolved. Germline V gene lookup returns CDR1 LGHDT and CDR2 YNNKEL (reference sequence). The CDR3 has 14 residues. Trimming removed 1 base at V and 0 bases at J, with 6 bases between. CDR3 sequence reads: CASSQGQMNTEAFF. In nucleotides, the CDR3 is TGTGCCAGCAGCCAAGGCCAAATGAACACTGAAGCTTTCTTT.

The chain combines TRBV4-1 with TRBJ2-5, with TRBD2 matching over 10 bases. J gave up 0 bases and V 0 bases, and 4 bases lay outside the gene matches. The CDR3 is 17 residues long. Germline CDR1 is MGHRA and CDR2 is YSYEKL. The CDR3 DNA reads as TGCGCCAGCAGCCAAGACGGAGGACTAGCGGACCAAGAGACCCAGTACTTC. Translating it yields CASSQDGGLADQETQYF.

There are many counts of this clonotype. The rearrangement links TRBV12-3 or TRBV12-4 to TRBJ2-4; D is perhaps TRBD2 (7 bases). The CDR3 extends over 13 amino acids. Trimming stripped 6 bases from V and 9 bases from J, with 15 bases between. CDR3 sequence reads: CASRPGQRGIQYF. Written as DNA, the CDR3 is TGTGCCAGCAGGCCTGGACAGCGGGGCATTCAGTACTTC.

This clonotype was counted ten times or more. V usage is TRBV5-1 and J usage is TRBJ1-4; tentative D call: TRBD1 (5 bases). The CDR3 totals 14 residues. CDR1 and CDR2 (germline): SGHRS, YFSETQ. Trimming took 0 bases from V and 8 from J, leaving 11 bases between them. The CDR3 region is CASSLVGEGEKLFF. The CDR3 nucleotides are TGCGCCAGCAGCTTGGTGGGGGAAGGCGAAAAACTGTTTTTT.

The rearrangement uses TRBV29-1 and TRBJ2-7; D may be TRBD1 (7 bases). V was shortened by 4 bases and J by 0 bases, with 13 bases between the two germline ends. Germline V gene sequence: CDR1 SQVTM, CDR2 ANQGSEA. This CDR3 spans 14 amino acids. The DNA of the CDR3 is TGCAGCGTTGCATACAGGGGAGGCTCCTACGAGCAGTACTTC. Amino acids: CSVAYRGGSYEQYF.

Ten or more counts support this clonotype. V gene TRBV6-1 combines with J gene TRBJ2-7, with TRBD1 identical over 8 bases. The ends lost 6 bases at V and 3 bases at J; junction bases unmatched: 16. CDR1 MNHNS and CDR2 SASEGT come from the germline V gene. CDR3 length: 17 amino acids. CDR3 region: CASRSLNLQGVGYEQYF. The CDR3, as DNA: TGTGCCAGCAGATCACTTAATCTACAGGGGGTCGGCTACGAGCAGTACTTC.

This clonotype has at least ten counts. The chain has TRBV28 and TRBJ2-7; TRBD2 is a possible D gene (6 bases). This CDR3 region has 14 residues. The ends were cut back, 2 bases at V and 6 bases at J, with 14 bases in the middle. Looked up from germline, CDR1 is MDHEN and CDR2 is SYDVKM. CDR3: CASSLGGTLGEQYF. In DNA, the CDR3 is TGTGCCAGCAGTTTAGGAGGGACCTTGGGCGAGCAGTACTTC.